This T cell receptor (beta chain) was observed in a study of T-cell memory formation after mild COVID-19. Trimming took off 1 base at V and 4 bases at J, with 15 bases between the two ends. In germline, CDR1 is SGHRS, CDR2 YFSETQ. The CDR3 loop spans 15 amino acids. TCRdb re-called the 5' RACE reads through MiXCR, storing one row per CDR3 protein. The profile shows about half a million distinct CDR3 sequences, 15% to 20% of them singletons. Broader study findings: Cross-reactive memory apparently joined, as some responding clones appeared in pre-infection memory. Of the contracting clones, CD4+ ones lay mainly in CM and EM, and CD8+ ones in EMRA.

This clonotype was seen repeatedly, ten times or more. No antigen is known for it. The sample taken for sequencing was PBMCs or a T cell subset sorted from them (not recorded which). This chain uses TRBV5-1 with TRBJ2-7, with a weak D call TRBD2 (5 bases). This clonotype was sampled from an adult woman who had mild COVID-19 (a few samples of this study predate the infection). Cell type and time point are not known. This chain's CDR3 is CASSLMGASRYEQYF. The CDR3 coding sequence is TGCGCCAGCAGCTTGATGGGAGCCTCGCGGTACGAGCAGTACTTC.